This T cell receptor beta chain was found in a study of beta chain features in type 1 diabetes. Investigators reverse transcribed all isolated RNA, so they sequenced expressed TCRB transcripts. The repertoire was sequenced with immunoSEQ multiplex PCR; TCRdb's copy has only in-frame clones and lacks some. This table holds around 250,000 clones, about 25% found once. This clone has more than one count but fewer than ten. V trimming: 6 bases; J trimming: 8 bases; junction bases outside the gene matches: 7. The germline V gene has CDR1 MNHEY and CDR2 SVGAGI. The CDR3 runs to 15 residues. The clonotype comes from a man aged 30 to 39 in good health. Specimen: central memory CD4+ T cells from blood. The chain is built from TRBV6-5 and TRBJ2-1; 13 bases map to TRBD2. CDR3 region: CASSPGLAGWYEQFF. CDR3 bases: TGTGCCAGCAGCCCGGGACTAGCGGGGTGGTATGAGCAGTTCTTC.